This section outlines one TCR beta chain sequence together with its context. This specimen belongs to a study of blood T cell repertoires in COVID-19. On the study more broadly: The analysed material was cDNA or gDNA that came from T cells, B-cell-depleted T cells, or PBMCs.

Germline V CDR1 and CDR2: LGHNA, YNFKEQ. V shed 3 bases, J shed 6 bases, and the junction held 9 bases outside the gene matches. The CDR3 extends over 15 amino acids. Authors' processing steps: Reference gene primer amplification yielded estimated nucleated cell counts. Clones were read by immunoSEQ multiplex PCR, and TCRdb kept only the in-frame ones, dropping some. The V and J calls and clone size come from that table; D and trimming were worked out from the DNA. The repertoire holds roughly 230,000 clones, with approximately 84% as singletons. The chain is built from TRBV4-2 and TRBJ1-1, with TRBD1 matching over 8 bases. The sequence was obtained from a woman aged 45-65 years who had been exposed to COVID-19. Sequenced: PBMCs or T cells enriched from blood (not recorded which). CDR3 bases: TGTGCCAGCAGCCATTTCGGACAGGGTAAGCCTGAAGCTTTCTTT. Translation: CASSHFGQGKPEAFF.